These T cell receptor beta chains were read from a single sample in a study of T cell repertoires in cytomegalovirus infection. Their cognate antigens are unknown. MiXCR, applied by TCRdb to the reads, yields one record per CDR3 protein. The table records about 890,000 distinct CDR3 sequences, 30% to 40% of them present only once. The material was cultured CD8+ T cells from PBMCs, obtained from culture after CMV antigen stimulation. The receptor set was obtained from a human donor in good health (CMV status not recorded). Some clones in this sample may be carry-over from other donors' samples. Both conserved end residues are part of each CDR3. The D gene is left open where the match is weak. Rows may omit the clone size; those that give it use once, few, many or a size class.

clone_size,v_call,d_call,j_call,cdr3_aa,cdr3_nt
-,TRBV6-1,-,TRBJ2-1,CASTPWGPGDEQFF,TGTGCCAGCACTCCATGGGGCCCAGGCGATGAGCAGTTCTTC
-,TRBV6-6,-,TRBJ2-5,CASSPWRYQETQYF,TGTGCCAGCAGTCCTTGGAGGTACCAAGAGACCCAGTACTTC
-,TRBV7-9,-,TRBJ1-4,CASSLPARHNEKLFF,TGTGCCAGCAGCTTGCCCGCGCGGCATAATGAAAAACTGTTTTTT
-,TRBV27,TRBD1,TRBJ1-1,CASSVDPDRGNAEAFF,TGTGCCAGCAGTGTAGATCCGGACAGGGGGAACGCTGAAGCTTTCTTT
many,TRBV4-1,-,TRBJ1-2,CASSQPDPGKRYGYTF,TGCGCCAGCAGCCAACCAGACCCAGGCAAACGGTATGGCTACACCTTC
-,TRBV4-1,-,TRBJ1-1,CASSQDRGEAEAFF,TGCGCCAGCAGCCAAGATAGGGGGGAGGCTGAAGCTTTCTTT
many,TRBV7-8,TRBD1,TRBJ2-7,CASSLEGGTGPYEQYF,TGTGCCAGCAGCTTAGAAGGGGGGACAGGACCCTACGAGCAGTACTTC
-,TRBV6-5,-,TRBJ1-4,CASSYSPGEKEKLFF,TGTGCCAGCAGTTACTCGCCAGGGGAGAAAGAAAAACTGTTTTTT
many,TRBV20-1,-,TRBJ1-1,CSAGGGFLEAFF,TGCAGTGCCGGGGGGGGGTTTCTTGAAGCTTTCTTT
many,TRBV7-2,TRBD1,TRBJ2-1,CASNPAWTGSHSYNEQFF,TGTGCCAGCAACCCAGCCTGGACAGGTTCCCACTCCTACAATGAGCAGTTCTTC
-,TRBV19,-,TRBJ2-1,CASKARALGEQFF,TGTGCCAGTAAGGCCAGAGCCCTGGGTGAGCAGTTCTTC
-,TRBV7-2,TRBD2,TRBJ2-1,CASSSNNWDYLVSYNEQFF,TGTGCCAGCAGCTCGAACAATTGGGACTACCTGGTCTCCTACAATGAGCAGTTCTTC
-,TRBV6-1,-,TRBJ1-3,CASRRVDLIPRSGNTIYF,TGTGCCAGCAGACGAGTGGACCTCATTCCTCGTTCCGGAAACACCATATATTTT
-,TRBV12-3/TRBV12-4,-,TRBJ1-5,CASSFWGQVVSSNQPQHF,TGTGCCAGCAGTTTTTGGGGCCAGGTAGTAAGTAGCAATCAGCCCCAGCATTTT
-,TRBV7-6,-,TRBJ2-7,CASSLKESYEQYF,TGTGCTAGCAGCTTAAAGGAATCCTACGAGCAGTACTTC
-,TRBV5-6,-,TRBJ2-7,CASSFTGVLAYEQYF,TGTGCCAGCAGCTTCACAGGAGTTTTGGCCTACGAGCAGTACTTC
many,TRBV4-1,-,TRBJ2-1,CASSQALAGLNEQFF,TGCGCCAGCAGCCAGGCCCTAGCCGGGTTGAATGAGCAGTTCTTC
few,TRBV5-4,-,TRBJ2-3,CASSNPQGTDTQYF,TGTGCCAGCAGCAACCCTCAGGGGACAGATACGCAGTATTTT
-,TRBV19,TRBD1,TRBJ2-7,CASRTGGLEYF,TGTGCCAGTAGGACAGGGGGATTAGAATACTTC
many,TRBV19,TRBD1,TRBJ2-7,CASSGQGYEQYF,TGTGCCAGCTCGGGACAGGGCTACGAGCAGTACTTC